One and the same sample provided the 9 T cell receptor beta chains below, sequenced in a study of read filtering for tumor transcriptome and immune sequencing. Molecular barcoded adaptors covering alpha/delta and beta/gamma chains were used on about 0.4 ug RNA. TCRdb ran MiXCR on the reads and lists one entry per CDR3 protein. The sample includes tens of thousands of distinct CDR3 sequences, approximately 18% of them seen just once. The sample comprised a population of CD138-negative cells sorted from bone marrow. These receptors all come from a donor at least 40 years old with multiple myeloma.

A word on this clonotype: This CDR3 is missing its conserved last phenylalanine or tryptophan, likely due to a read error. The DNA is left out, because the CDR3 cannot be placed on it with certainty; the CDR3 is given as TCRdb lists it. The chain uses TRBV11-2 and TRBJ2-3. The CDR3 is made up of 15 amino acids, end residues included. The germline V gene encodes CDR1 SGHAT and CDR2 FQNNGV. The CDR3 loop is CASSSHTARTDTQYL.

Ten or more counts support this clonotype. The J gene is TRBJ2-3, the V gene TRBV29-1; no firm D call. The V and J ends lost 4 bases and 3 bases respectively, with 8 bases between them. Germline lookup yields CDR1 SQVTM and CDR2 ANQGSEA. This CDR3 is 12 amino acids long. The DNA of the CDR3 is TGCAGCGTTGCGGAGAGGACAGATACGCAGTATTTT. Its translation is CSVAERTDTQYF.

This clonotype has at least ten counts. This chain links TRBV3-1 with TRBJ2-7; 12 bases fit TRBD1. This CDR3 is 14 amino acids long. Germline assignment: CDR1 LGHDT and CDR2 YNNKEL (reference sequence). With 4 bases clipped from V and 6 bases from J, the junction kept 4 bases outside the gene matches. The CDR3 nucleotides read TGTGCCAGCAGCCCCCGGGACAGGGGGCGCGAGCAGTACTTC. Its protein product is CASSPRDRGREQYF.

This clonotype was observed at least ten times. This chain joins TRBV7-2 and TRBJ2-4, with no clear D. V was pared by 5 bases and J by 5 bases, with 7 bases between. The length of the CDR3 is 12 residues. CDR1 SGHTA and CDR2 FQGNSA come from the germline V gene. The DNA of the CDR3 is TGTGCCAGCAGCGCCGTTCAAAACATTCAGTACTTC. Its protein product is CASSAVQNIQYF.

This clonotype has ten or more counts. The chain links TRBV5-1 to TRBJ2-1; TRBD1 aligns across 7 bases. The ends lost 3 bases at V and 9 bases at J; junction bases unmatched: 3. The CDR3 contains 12 residues. Germline V CDR1 and CDR2: SGHRS, YFSETQ. CDR3: CASSSQGFEQFF. The DNA for the CDR3 is TGCGCCAGCAGCTCACAGGGGTTTGAGCAGTTCTTC. Based on the CDR3 plus reference TRBV5-1 and TRBJ2-1, the full variable domain is KAGVTQTPRYLIKTRGQQVTLSCSPISGHRSVSWYQQTPGQGLQFLFEYFSETQRNKGNFPGRFSGRQFSNSRSEMNVSTLELGDSALYLCASSSQGFEQFFGPGTRLTVL.

This clonotype has ten or more counts. The chain combines TRBV11-3 with TRBJ2-5; 10 positions agree with TRBD2. The junction had 9 bases not matched to a gene; V was cut back by 5 bases and J by 3 bases. CDR1 is SGHNT and CDR2 is YENEEA in the germline V gene. The CDR3 runs to 16 residues. Here the CDR3 reads CASSPWTSGLKETQYF. In DNA form, the CDR3 reads TGTGCCAGCAGCCCTTGGACTAGCGGACTTAAAGAGACCCAGTACTTC.

The J gene is TRBJ1-5, the V gene TRBV7-2; D is possibly TRBD1 (5 bases). CDR3 length: 16 residues. In germline, CDR1 is SGHTA, CDR2 FQGNSA. Deletions cut 1 base from V and 2 bases from J, with 12 bases between. CDR3 sequence (DNA): TGTGCCAGCAGCTTAGATCGGGGGTTCGGCAATCAGCCCCAGCATTTT. This translates into CASSLDRGFGNQPQHF.

There are many counts of this clonotype. The chain recombines TRBV2 with TRBJ2-5; 7 nucleotides align to TRBD2. This CDR3 comprises 15 residues. Germline trimming cut 8 bases from V and 5 bases from J; bases unmatched to any gene: 14. The germline V gene encodes CDR1 SNHLY and CDR2 FYNNEI. CDR3 DNA sequence: TGTGCCAGCGTTGCGGGAGAGGGAAGATGTGAGACCCAGTACTTC. Amino acid sequence: CASVAGEGRCETQYF.

This clonotype was detected ten times or more. The chain combines TRBV4-3 with TRBJ2-7; 7 bases agree with TRBD1. V gave up 4 bases and J gave up 5 bases; unmatched junction bases: 11. This CDR3 has 15 amino acids. Germline CDR1 is LGHNA and CDR2 is YSLEER. The CDR3 is CASSPRQGFVHEQYF. Written as DNA, the CDR3 is TGCGCCAGCAGCCCACGACAGGGTTTCGTTCACGAGCAGTACTTC.